This T cell receptor beta chain derives from a study of cytomegalovirus exposure and HLA in healthy donors. Whole-study context: Early release data held 85 million or so unique TCRs from HLA-typed donors.

Both 60 Vbeta primers and 13 Jbeta primers went into the PCR. TCRdb keeps only in-frame clones here, not all; method: immunoSEQ multiplex PCR. The table shows approximately 170,000 clones, with roughly four fifths occurring only once. A remark on this clone: What it binds is unknown.

Study-wide findings and caveats: One variant, a missense change in DCLRE1C, was linked in a later analysis to TCR beta V- and J-gene trimming. As a later analysis showed, several of the most significant clusters appeared to be linked to common viral pathogens. The listing of 160 or so TCR beta chains classed them as cytomegalovirus-associated.

Material: PBMCs. The origin of this receptor is a woman aged 40 to 55 in good health and CMV-seronegative.

Here the CDR3 reads CAWESSGANVLTF. As DNA, the CDR3 is TGTGCCTGGGAGAGCTCTGGGGCCAACGTCCTGACTTTC. This chain links TRBV30 with TRBJ2-6; no definite D call. Germline V lookup: CDR1 GTSNPN, CDR2 SVGIG (reference sequence). V was trimmed by 5 bases and J by 0 bases, leaving 5 bases between them. This CDR3 has 13 residues.